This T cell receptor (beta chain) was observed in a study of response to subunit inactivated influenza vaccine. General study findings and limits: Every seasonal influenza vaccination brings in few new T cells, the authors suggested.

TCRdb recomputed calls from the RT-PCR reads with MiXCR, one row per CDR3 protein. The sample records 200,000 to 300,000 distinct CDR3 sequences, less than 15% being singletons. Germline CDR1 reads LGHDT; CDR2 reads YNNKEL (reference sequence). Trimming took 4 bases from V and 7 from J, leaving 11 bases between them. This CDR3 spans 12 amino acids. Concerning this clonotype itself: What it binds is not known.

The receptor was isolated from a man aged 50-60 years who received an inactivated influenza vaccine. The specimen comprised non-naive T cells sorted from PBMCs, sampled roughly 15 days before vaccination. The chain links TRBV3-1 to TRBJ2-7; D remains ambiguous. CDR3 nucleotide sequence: TGTGCCAGCAGCCTCCTTAGTCGGGAGCAGTACTTC. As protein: CASSLLSREQYF.